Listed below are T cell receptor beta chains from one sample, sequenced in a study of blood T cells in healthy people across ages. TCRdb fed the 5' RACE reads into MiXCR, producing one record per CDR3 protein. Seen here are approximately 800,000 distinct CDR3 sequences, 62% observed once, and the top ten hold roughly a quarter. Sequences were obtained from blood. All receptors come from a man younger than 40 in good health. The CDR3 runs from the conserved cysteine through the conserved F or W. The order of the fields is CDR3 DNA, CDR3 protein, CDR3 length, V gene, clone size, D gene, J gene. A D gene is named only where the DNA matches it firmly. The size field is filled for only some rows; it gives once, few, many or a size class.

CDR3nt: TGTGCCAGCTCACCAATGGGGGGGGATTACGAGCAGTACTTC; CDR3aa: CASSPMGGDYEQYF; len: 14; v_gene: TRBV18; abundance: NA; d_gene: TRBD2; j_gene: TRBJ2-7
CDR3nt: TGTGCCAGCTCAACCACAGGGGAAGGATCACCCCTCCACTTT; CDR3aa: CASSTTGEGSPLHF; len: 14; v_gene: TRBV18; abundance: NA; d_gene: TRBD1; j_gene: TRBJ1-6
CDR3nt: TGCGCCAGCAGCCATGGACAGTACTACGAGCAGTACTTC; CDR3aa: CASSHGQYYEQYF; len: 13; v_gene: TRBV4-1; abundance: NA; d_gene: NA; j_gene: TRBJ2-7
CDR3nt: TGTGCCAGCAGCCAAAGGTCCGTCACAGATACGCAGTATTTT; CDR3aa: CASSQRSVTDTQYF; len: 14; v_gene: TRBV4-2; abundance: few; d_gene: NA; j_gene: TRBJ2-3
CDR3nt: TGTGCCAGCAGCCCCGAACTGAACACTGAAGCTTTCTTT; CDR3aa: CASSPELNTEAFF; len: 13; v_gene: TRBV7-6; abundance: few; d_gene: NA; j_gene: TRBJ1-1
CDR3nt: TGTGCCAGCAGCTTATACGGGCGGAGCAATGAGCAGTTCTTC; CDR3aa: CASSLYGRSNEQFF; len: 14; v_gene: TRBV7-2; abundance: NA; d_gene: NA; j_gene: TRBJ2-1
CDR3nt: TGTGCCAGCAGACCCCCGGACAGGTCCTACGAGCAGTACTTC; CDR3aa: CASRPPDRSYEQYF; len: 14; v_gene: TRBV28; abundance: NA; d_gene: TRBD1; j_gene: TRBJ2-7
CDR3nt: TGTGCCAGTGTCGGACAGCCTACAAGGGAGCAGTACTTC; CDR3aa: CASVGQPTREQYF; len: 13; v_gene: TRBV7-9; abundance: NA; d_gene: NA; j_gene: TRBJ2-7
CDR3nt: TGTGCCAGCAGCGGGGGGGCCATCGGCGACAATGAGCAGTTCTTC; CDR3aa: CASSGGAIGDNEQFF; len: 15; v_gene: TRBV7-9; abundance: NA; d_gene: NA; j_gene: TRBJ2-1
CDR3nt: TGTGCCAGCAGTTCCCGGGACGGGGCCTACGAGCAGTACTTC; CDR3aa: CASSSRDGAYEQYF; len: 14; v_gene: TRBV6-6; abundance: few; d_gene: NA; j_gene: TRBJ2-7
CDR3nt: TGCGCCAGCAGCTTAAATACAGGGGGCGATGGCTACACCTTC; CDR3aa: CASSLNTGGDGYTF; len: 14; v_gene: TRBV5-1; abundance: NA; d_gene: TRBD1; j_gene: TRBJ1-2
CDR3nt: TGTGCCAGCAGTTTAGATAGGGGTAATAATTCACCCCTCCACTTT; CDR3aa: CASSLDRGNNSPLHF; len: 15; v_gene: TRBV12-3/TRBV12-4; abundance: once; d_gene: NA; j_gene: TRBJ1-6
CDR3nt: TGTGCCAGCAGCGCGGGACAGAGAGAGACCCAGTACTTC; CDR3aa: CASSAGQRETQYF; len: 13; v_gene: TRBV5-6; abundance: NA; d_gene: NA; j_gene: TRBJ2-5
CDR3nt: TGTGCCAGCAGTTATTCCCTCCAGCGGGGCTCCTACGAGCAGTACTTC; CDR3aa: CASSYSLQRGSYEQYF; len: 16; v_gene: TRBV6-2/TRBV6-3; abundance: NA; d_gene: TRBD2; j_gene: TRBJ2-7
CDR3nt: TGCAGTGCGGATTTGGCGAGGGGTGGTTACGAGCAGTACTTC; CDR3aa: CSADLARGGYEQYF; len: 14; v_gene: TRBV20-1; abundance: NA; d_gene: NA; j_gene: TRBJ2-7
CDR3nt: TGTGCCAGCAGCGTAGGGTCGCCCCGGAGCAATGAGCAGTTCTTC; CDR3aa: CASSVGSPRSNEQFF; len: 15; v_gene: TRBV9; abundance: NA; d_gene: NA; j_gene: TRBJ2-1
CDR3nt: TGCGCCAGCAGCCAAGATATGCAGAGTAATGAAAAACTGTTTTTT; CDR3aa: CASSQDMQSNEKLFF; len: 15; v_gene: TRBV4-1; abundance: NA; d_gene: NA; j_gene: TRBJ1-4
CDR3nt: TGTGCCAGCAGTGGTCTTACAGGGATCGCTGAAGCTTTCTTT; CDR3aa: CASSGLTGIAEAFF; len: 14; v_gene: TRBV25-1; abundance: NA; d_gene: NA; j_gene: TRBJ1-1
CDR3nt: TGCGCCAGCAGCTTGACGGGGGGCGCTGGGGCCAACGTCCTGACTTTC; CDR3aa: CASSLTGGAGANVLTF; len: 16; v_gene: TRBV7-3; abundance: few; d_gene: NA; j_gene: TRBJ2-6
CDR3nt: TGTGCCAGCACCCTGGACAGGGCTAAGCAGTACTTC; CDR3aa: CASTLDRAKQYF; len: 12; v_gene: TRBV28; abundance: NA; d_gene: TRBD1; j_gene: TRBJ2-7
CDR3nt: TGTGCCAGCAGCCAAGGAGTCTCTAGCGGGGGGGAAGAACAAGAGACCCAGTACTTC; CDR3aa: CASSQGVSSGGEEQETQYF; len: 19; v_gene: TRBV4-2; abundance: few; d_gene: TRBD2; j_gene: TRBJ2-5
CDR3nt: TGTGCCAGCAGCTTAGCGCTCAGTCAAGAGACCCAGTACTTC; CDR3aa: CASSLALSQETQYF; len: 14; v_gene: TRBV7-9; abundance: few; d_gene: NA; j_gene: TRBJ2-5
CDR3nt: TGTGCCAGCAGCTTAGAATCTTTAGGGGATGAGCAGTTCTTC; CDR3aa: CASSLESLGDEQFF; len: 14; v_gene: TRBV7-8; abundance: NA; d_gene: NA; j_gene: TRBJ2-1
CDR3nt: TGCAGTGCTAACTCCCACGGGGGGTCTTACAATGAGCAGTTCTTC; CDR3aa: CSANSHGGSYNEQFF; len: 15; v_gene: TRBV20-1; abundance: NA; d_gene: TRBD2; j_gene: TRBJ2-1
CDR3nt: TGTGCCAGCAGCATCTTGCGGGATGGCTACACCTTC; CDR3aa: CASSILRDGYTF; len: 12; v_gene: TRBV5-6; abundance: few; d_gene: NA; j_gene: TRBJ1-2
CDR3nt: TGTGCCGGCAGCCAAGGACTTGAATTCTACGAGCAGTACTTC; CDR3aa: CAGSQGLEFYEQYF; len: 14; v_gene: TRBV4-2; abundance: once; d_gene: NA; j_gene: TRBJ2-7
CDR3nt: TGTGCCAGCAGCCAAGACCCGGGGGGGATCACAGATACGCAGTATTTT; CDR3aa: CASSQDPGGITDTQYF; len: 16; v_gene: TRBV4-2; abundance: few; d_gene: TRBD2; j_gene: TRBJ2-3
CDR3nt: TGTGCCAGCAGCCGAGATCGTTCTGGTGGGGAGCAGTTCTTC; CDR3aa: CASSRDRSGGEQFF; len: 14; v_gene: TRBV3-1; abundance: NA; d_gene: NA; j_gene: TRBJ2-1
CDR3nt: TGTGCCAGCAGCCAAGATCGGTCGCAGCAAGAGACCCAGTACTTC; CDR3aa: CASSQDRSQQETQYF; len: 15; v_gene: TRBV4-2; abundance: NA; d_gene: NA; j_gene: TRBJ2-5
CDR3nt: TGTGCCAGCAGCCAAGATCTGAACGCCGGCTACACCTTC; CDR3aa: CASSQDLNAGYTF; len: 13; v_gene: TRBV3-1; abundance: few; d_gene: NA; j_gene: TRBJ1-2
CDR3nt: TGTGCCAGCAGTCCGCGACTAGCGGGGGGGCTACTAATTTCGCAGTATTTT; CDR3aa: CASSPRLAGGLLISQYF; len: 17; v_gene: TRBV27; abundance: NA; d_gene: TRBD2; j_gene: TRBJ2-3
CDR3nt: TGCGCCAGCAGCGACGGGGACTACGGCACAGATACGCAGTATTTT; CDR3aa: CASSDGDYGTDTQYF; len: 15; v_gene: TRBV5-1; abundance: NA; d_gene: TRBD2; j_gene: TRBJ2-3
CDR3nt: TGTGCCAGCAGTTACTCGAGGGATGGCGAGCAGTACTTC; CDR3aa: CASSYSRDGEQYF; len: 13; v_gene: TRBV6-6; abundance: NA; d_gene: NA; j_gene: TRBJ2-7
CDR3nt: TGTGCCAGCAGTGAGGACGACAATCAGCCCCAGCATTTT; CDR3aa: CASSEDDNQPQHF; len: 13; v_gene: TRBV6-4; abundance: few; d_gene: NA; j_gene: TRBJ1-5
CDR3nt: TGTGCCAGCAGTTACTCAGAAAGCGGGGGCGGCACAGATACGCAGTATTTT; CDR3aa: CASSYSESGGGTDTQYF; len: 17; v_gene: TRBV6-5; abundance: NA; d_gene: TRBD2; j_gene: TRBJ2-3
CDR3nt: TGTGCCAGCAGGCGAGGAGGGGATTACGAGCAGTACTTC; CDR3aa: CASRRGGDYEQYF; len: 13; v_gene: TRBV28; abundance: NA; d_gene: NA; j_gene: TRBJ2-7
CDR3nt: TGTGCCAGTAGTTCCCACCTGTGGTCAGAAGCTTTCTTT; CDR3aa: CASSSHLWSEAFF; len: 13; v_gene: TRBV19; abundance: NA; d_gene: NA; j_gene: TRBJ1-1
CDR3nt: TGTGCCAGCAGTTTTGAGGGGCGGGCTCTCGGCGAGCAGTACTTC; CDR3aa: CASSFEGRALGEQYF; len: 15; v_gene: TRBV12-3/TRBV12-4; abundance: NA; d_gene: NA; j_gene: TRBJ2-7
CDR3nt: TGTGCCAGCAGTTTAGACAGGGTCTCCGCCGGGGAGCTGTTTTTT; CDR3aa: CASSLDRVSAGELFF; len: 15; v_gene: TRBV27; abundance: NA; d_gene: TRBD1; j_gene: TRBJ2-2
CDR3nt: TGCAGTGCGCCTGACAGGGCCAGTGAGCAGTTCTTC; CDR3aa: CSAPDRASEQFF; len: 12; v_gene: TRBV20-1; abundance: NA; d_gene: TRBD1; j_gene: TRBJ2-1
CDR3nt: TGTGCCAGCACCCCCTGGTTTGTGAGCGGGGGGGGCTATGAGCAGTTCTTC; CDR3aa: CASTPWFVSGGGYEQFF; len: 17; v_gene: TRBV7-2; abundance: NA; d_gene: TRBD2; j_gene: TRBJ2-1
CDR3nt: TGCAGTGCTAGAGACCAGCCGGGAAATGAGCAGTTCTTC; CDR3aa: CSARDQPGNEQFF; len: 13; v_gene: TRBV20-1; abundance: NA; d_gene: NA; j_gene: TRBJ2-1
CDR3nt: TGTGCCAGCAGCTTACACGACAGGGAATCCTACAATGAGCAGTTCTTC; CDR3aa: CASSLHDRESYNEQFF; len: 16; v_gene: TRBV13; abundance: NA; d_gene: TRBD1; j_gene: TRBJ2-1
CDR3nt: TGTGCCAGCAGTCCGTGGGACTTCCCCTACGAGCAGTACTTC; CDR3aa: CASSPWDFPYEQYF; len: 14; v_gene: TRBV28; abundance: NA; d_gene: NA; j_gene: TRBJ2-7
CDR3nt: TGTGCCAGCAGCCCCCGGACTAGCGGGGATGAGCAGTTCTTC; CDR3aa: CASSPRTSGDEQFF; len: 14; v_gene: TRBV9; abundance: NA; d_gene: TRBD2; j_gene: TRBJ2-1
CDR3nt: TGTGCCTGGAGTGTACGACTGGGCTACACCTTC; CDR3aa: CAWSVRLGYTF; len: 11; v_gene: TRBV30; abundance: NA; d_gene: NA; j_gene: TRBJ1-2
CDR3nt: TGTGCCAGCAGCCAAGACGAAAGTCTAGCGGCAGATACGCAGTATTTT; CDR3aa: CASSQDESLAADTQYF; len: 16; v_gene: TRBV14; abundance: NA; d_gene: TRBD2; j_gene: TRBJ2-3
CDR3nt: TGTGCCAGCAGTTTAAGGGCAGTTGAAGCTTTCTTT; CDR3aa: CASSLRAVEAFF; len: 12; v_gene: TRBV28; abundance: NA; d_gene: NA; j_gene: TRBJ1-1
CDR3nt: TGTGCCAGCAGCTTAGTGGGAGGCCAGTACTTC; CDR3aa: CASSLVGGQYF; len: 11; v_gene: TRBV7-2; abundance: few; d_gene: NA; j_gene: TRBJ2-7
CDR3nt: TGTGCCAGCAGCTCCGGACTAGCGGGGGGGCCCTCAGATACGCAGTATTTT; CDR3aa: CASSSGLAGGPSDTQYF; len: 17; v_gene: TRBV7-9; abundance: NA; d_gene: TRBD2; j_gene: TRBJ2-3
CDR3nt: TGTGCCAGTCAAGGGGTCAGCTCCTATAATTCACCCCTCCACTTT; CDR3aa: CASQGVSSYNSPLHF; len: 15; v_gene: TRBV6-5; abundance: few; d_gene: NA; j_gene: TRBJ1-6
CDR3nt: TGTGCCAGCAGGTACAGGGGAACCGGGGAGCTGTTTTTT; CDR3aa: CASRYRGTGELFF; len: 13; v_gene: TRBV28; abundance: NA; d_gene: TRBD1; j_gene: TRBJ2-2